The rows below give T cell receptor beta chains drawn from one sample of a study of T cells after yellow fever vaccination. TCRdb analysed the 5' RACE reads with MiXCR anew, one entry per CDR3 protein. Of around 300,000 distinct CDR3 sequences detected, 3.5% to 5% appear once; the ten largest clones hold 15% to 20%. The sequencing here drew on PBMCs, taken 15 days after the yellow fever booster vaccination. These receptors all come from a man in his late teens or twenties who received the YFV17D yellow fever vaccine. Both conserved end residues are part of each CDR3. D genes are given only for firm matches. Clone size appears in some rows only: once, few, many, or a class for an expanded clone.

clone_size: many; j_call: TRBJ1-1; v_call: TRBV20-1; d_call: TRBD1; cdr3_aa: CSATPGQGGTEAFF; cdr3_nt: TGCAGTGCTACCCCGGGACAGGGAGGCACTGAAGCTTTCTTT
clone_size: few; j_call: TRBJ1-2; v_call: TRBV27; d_call: .; cdr3_aa: CASSPRVGARFGYTF; cdr3_nt: TGTGCCAGCAGCCCGAGGGTCGGGGCGCGTTTTGGGTACACCTTC
clone_size: few; j_call: TRBJ2-2; v_call: TRBV6-6; d_call: .; cdr3_aa: CASSYGRQGEVPRELFF; cdr3_nt: TGTGCCAGCAGTTACGGTCGCCAGGGCGAAGTTCCCCGGGAGCTGTTTTTT
clone_size: .; j_call: TRBJ1-3; v_call: TRBV6-6; d_call: .; cdr3_aa: CASSYRQTEPGNTIYF; cdr3_nt: TGTGCCAGCAGTTACCGACAGACCGAGCCTGGAAACACCATATATTTT
clone_size: many; j_call: TRBJ1-1; v_call: TRBV7-9; d_call: .; cdr3_aa: CASSVAGHRNTEAFF; cdr3_nt: TGTGCCAGCAGCGTTGCGGGACACCGGAACACTGAAGCTTTCTTT
clone_size: .; j_call: TRBJ2-1; v_call: TRBV18; d_call: .; cdr3_aa: CASSRGGQYNEQFF; cdr3_nt: TGTGCCAGCTCAAGGGGGGGACAGTACAATGAGCAGTTCTTC
clone_size: many; j_call: TRBJ2-2; v_call: TRBV9; d_call: .; cdr3_aa: CASSVGTANTGELFF; cdr3_nt: TGTGCCAGCAGCGTAGGGACAGCGAACACCGGGGAGCTGTTTTTT
clone_size: many; j_call: TRBJ2-3; v_call: TRBV10-3; d_call: TRBD1; cdr3_aa: CASKGQGPTDTQYF; cdr3_nt: TGTGCCTCGAAGGGACAGGGACCCACAGATACGCAGTATTTT
clone_size: few; j_call: TRBJ1-3; v_call: TRBV15; d_call: .; cdr3_aa: CATSRDRRYMGNTIYF; cdr3_nt: TGTGCCACCAGCAGAGATCGCCGATATATGGGAAACACCATATATTTT
clone_size: .; j_call: TRBJ2-7; v_call: TRBV20-1; d_call: TRBD1; cdr3_aa: CSARARTGLDEQYF; cdr3_nt: TGCAGTGCTAGAGCCCGGACAGGGCTAGACGAGCAGTACTTC
clone_size: .; j_call: TRBJ2-3; v_call: TRBV29-1; d_call: .; cdr3_aa: CSVERRLGWTQYF; cdr3_nt: TGCAGCGTTGAAAGGAGACTGGGTTGGACGCAGTATTTT
clone_size: .; j_call: TRBJ1-1; v_call: TRBV2; d_call: .; cdr3_aa: CASEMGTEAFF; cdr3_nt: TGTGCCAGCGAGATGGGGACTGAAGCTTTCTTT
clone_size: .; j_call: TRBJ1-1; v_call: TRBV15; d_call: .; cdr3_aa: CATSGTARAFF; cdr3_nt: TGTGCCACCAGCGGAACGGCTCGGGCTTTCTTT
clone_size: many; j_call: TRBJ2-2; v_call: TRBV29-1; d_call: .; cdr3_aa: CSVDSSNTGELFF; cdr3_nt: TGCAGCGTGGACAGTTCGAACACCGGGGAGCTGTTTTTT
clone_size: many; j_call: TRBJ2-7; v_call: TRBV4-3; d_call: .; cdr3_aa: CASSQDKGSSYEQYF; cdr3_nt: TGCGCCAGCAGCCAAGATAAAGGTTCTTCCTACGAGCAGTACTTC
clone_size: many; j_call: TRBJ1-1; v_call: TRBV12-3/TRBV12-4; d_call: .; cdr3_aa: CASALGGHMYTEAFF; cdr3_nt: TGTGCCAGCGCATTAGGGGGGCATATGTACACTGAAGCTTTCTTT
clone_size: few; j_call: TRBJ2-7; v_call: TRBV19; d_call: .; cdr3_aa: CASSRATSQTYEQYF; cdr3_nt: TGTGCCAGTAGTAGGGCAACGAGCCAGACCTACGAGCAGTACTTC
clone_size: .; j_call: TRBJ2-1; v_call: TRBV29-1; d_call: .; cdr3_aa: CSVARARHNEQFF; cdr3_nt: TGCAGCGTTGCACGGGCACGACACAATGAGCAGTTCTTC
clone_size: few; j_call: TRBJ1-1; v_call: TRBV7-9; d_call: .; cdr3_aa: CASSEDRYTEAFF; cdr3_nt: TGTGCCAGCAGCGAAGACAGATACACTGAAGCTTTCTTT
clone_size: many; j_call: TRBJ2-3; v_call: TRBV5-1; d_call: TRBD2; cdr3_aa: CASSAGLAGVTQYF; cdr3_nt: TGCGCCAGCAGCGCGGGACTAGCGGGTGTTACGCAGTATTTT
clone_size: many; j_call: TRBJ2-3; v_call: TRBV7-2; d_call: TRBD1; cdr3_aa: CASRLTGGEPTRTDTQYF; cdr3_nt: TGTGCCAGCAGGTTGACAGGGGGCGAACCGACCCGCACAGATACGCAGTATTTT
clone_size: few; j_call: TRBJ1-3; v_call: TRBV9; d_call: .; cdr3_aa: CASSWAPGNTIYF; cdr3_nt: TGTGCCAGCAGCTGGGCTCCGGGAAACACCATATATTTT
clone_size: .; j_call: TRBJ2-6; v_call: TRBV6-6; d_call: .; cdr3_aa: CASSYGLSYSGANVLTF; cdr3_nt: TGTGCCAGCAGTTACGGTCTCTCCTACTCTGGGGCCAACGTCCTGACTTTC
clone_size: many; j_call: TRBJ2-7; v_call: TRBV2; d_call: TRBD2; cdr3_aa: CASSERSSGAYEQYF; cdr3_nt: TGTGCCAGCAGTGAACGATCGAGCGGGGCCTACGAGCAGTACTTC
clone_size: many; j_call: TRBJ1-5; v_call: TRBV12-3/TRBV12-4; d_call: .; cdr3_aa: CASSHAGRNQPQHF; cdr3_nt: TGTGCCAGCAGTCACGCCGGCCGGAATCAGCCCCAGCATTTT
clone_size: many; j_call: TRBJ1-2; v_call: TRBV4-2; d_call: TRBD1; cdr3_aa: CASSRDRGILNGYTF; cdr3_nt: TGTGCCAGCAGCCGGGACAGGGGGATACTAAATGGCTACACCTTC
clone_size: few; j_call: TRBJ1-4; v_call: TRBV7-2; d_call: .; cdr3_aa: CASSAYRTTNEKLFF; cdr3_nt: TGTGCCAGCAGCGCCTACAGGACAACTAATGAAAAACTGTTTTTT
clone_size: few; j_call: TRBJ2-7; v_call: TRBV7-8; d_call: .; cdr3_aa: CASSTRTATYEQYF; cdr3_nt: TGTGCCAGCAGCACCCGTACGGCTACCTACGAGCAGTACTTC
clone_size: many; j_call: TRBJ2-1; v_call: TRBV27; d_call: TRBD1; cdr3_aa: CASSSQGPTQFF; cdr3_nt: TGTGCCAGCAGCTCACAGGGGCCCACGCAGTTCTTC
clone_size: .; j_call: TRBJ1-2; v_call: TRBV4-3; d_call: TRBD1; cdr3_aa: CASSRTGQGIDGYTF; cdr3_nt: TGCGCCAGCAGCCGTACCGGACAGGGGATAGATGGCTACACCTTC
clone_size: .; j_call: TRBJ2-1; v_call: TRBV12-3/TRBV12-4; d_call: .; cdr3_aa: CASSWASYNEQFF; cdr3_nt: TGTGCCAGCAGTTGGGCCAGCTACAATGAGCAGTTCTTC
clone_size: .; j_call: TRBJ2-1; v_call: TRBV5-4; d_call: .; cdr3_aa: CASSPADSSYNEQFF; cdr3_nt: TGTGCCAGCAGCCCGGCGGACAGCTCCTACAATGAGCAGTTCTTC
clone_size: few; j_call: TRBJ2-5; v_call: TRBV5-4; d_call: .; cdr3_aa: CASSLEQPETQYF; cdr3_nt: TGTGCCAGCAGCTTGGAGCAGCCTGAGACCCAGTACTTC
clone_size: many; j_call: TRBJ1-2; v_call: TRBV7-9; d_call: TRBD1; cdr3_aa: CASSLGFDRENYGYTF; cdr3_nt: TGTGCCAGCAGCTTAGGTTTCGACAGGGAGAACTATGGCTACACCTTC
clone_size: many; j_call: TRBJ1-5; v_call: TRBV4-3; d_call: .; cdr3_aa: CASSLSLGPYQPQHF; cdr3_nt: TGCGCCAGCAGCCTCTCTCTGGGACCTTATCAGCCCCAGCATTTT
clone_size: few; j_call: TRBJ1-1; v_call: TRBV6-2/TRBV6-3; d_call: TRBD1; cdr3_aa: CASRNAIGQGLAFF; cdr3_nt: TGTGCCAGCAGAAACGCGATCGGACAGGGGCTGGCTTTCTTT
clone_size: .; j_call: TRBJ2-1; v_call: TRBV12-3/TRBV12-4; d_call: TRBD2; cdr3_aa: CASSVNSGGTYNEQFF; cdr3_nt: TGTGCCAGCAGTGTGAATAGCGGGGGAACCTACAATGAGCAGTTCTTC
clone_size: few; j_call: TRBJ2-1; v_call: TRBV29-1; d_call: TRBD1; cdr3_aa: CSVTGASSYNEQFF; cdr3_nt: TGCAGCGTGACAGGGGCGAGCTCCTACAATGAGCAGTTCTTC
clone_size: few; j_call: TRBJ1-1; v_call: TRBV7-9; d_call: .; cdr3_aa: CASSLGGADTEAFF; cdr3_nt: TGTGCCAGCAGCTTAGGGGGCGCGGACACTGAAGCTTTCTTT
clone_size: few; j_call: TRBJ1-2; v_call: TRBV7-3; d_call: .; cdr3_aa: CASSLHPENYGYTF; cdr3_nt: TGTGCCAGCAGCCTACACCCAGAGAACTATGGCTACACCTTC
clone_size: few; j_call: TRBJ2-1; v_call: TRBV24-1; d_call: .; cdr3_aa: CATSDLLDSKNEQFF; cdr3_nt: TGTGCCACCAGTGATTTGCTTGATTCAAAGAATGAGCAGTTCTTC
clone_size: .; j_call: TRBJ1-4; v_call: TRBV5-1; d_call: TRBD1; cdr3_aa: CASSAGQGEKLFF; cdr3_nt: TGCGCCAGCAGCGCCGGACAGGGGGAAAAACTGTTTTTT
clone_size: many; j_call: TRBJ1-1; v_call: TRBV7-2; d_call: .; cdr3_aa: CASSLLPGTEAFF; cdr3_nt: TGTGCCAGCAGCTTATTACCGGGGACTGAAGCTTTCTTT
clone_size: many; j_call: TRBJ2-5; v_call: TRBV29-1; d_call: TRBD2; cdr3_aa: CSVGLAGGRETQYF; cdr3_nt: TGCAGCGTGGGACTAGCGGGGGGGAGGGAGACCCAGTACTTC
clone_size: many; j_call: TRBJ1-6; v_call: TRBV7-2; d_call: .; cdr3_aa: CASNIIGFNNSPLHF; cdr3_nt: TGTGCCAGCAACATTATCGGATTCAATAATTCACCCCTCCACTTT
clone_size: .; j_call: TRBJ2-3; v_call: TRBV24-1; d_call: .; cdr3_aa: CATSDWGGASSTDTQYF; cdr3_nt: TGTGCCACCAGTGATTGGGGGGGGGCATCCAGCACAGATACGCAGTATTTT
clone_size: many; j_call: TRBJ1-5; v_call: TRBV24-1; d_call: .; cdr3_aa: CATSDFGGDNQPQHF; cdr3_nt: TGTGCCACCAGTGATTTTGGCGGAGACAATCAGCCCCAGCATTTT
clone_size: many; j_call: TRBJ2-7; v_call: TRBV3-1; d_call: .; cdr3_aa: CASSGLAYEQYF; cdr3_nt: TGTGCCAGCAGCGGACTGGCCTACGAGCAGTACTTC
clone_size: .; j_call: TRBJ2-6; v_call: TRBV29-1; d_call: .; cdr3_aa: CSVEAPFGRGSLSGANVLTF; cdr3_nt: TGCAGCGTTGAAGCCCCCTTCGGACGGGGTAGCCTCTCTGGGGCCAACGTCCTGACTTTC